Sequencing of this T cell receptor (beta chain) was carried out in a study of T-cell reconstitution after alpha-beta-depleted transplantation in children. Unique molecular identifiers tagged the TCRbeta library. TCRdb recomputed calls from the PCR reads with MiXCR, one row per CDR3 protein. The sample holds just under 150,000 distinct CDR3 sequences, roughly 8.8% seen once. This CDR3 is built from 15 residues. The V and J ends lost 2 bases and 0 bases respectively, with 11 bases between them. The table lists this clonotype with many counts. This clonotype was sampled from a female patient between 2 and 15 years old who had a stem cell transplant for congenital amegakaryocytic thrombocytopenia, so the T cells may come from the graft donor. The gene calls are TRBV12-3 or TRBV12-4 and TRBJ2-7; TRBD2 might be the D (5 bases). The sequencing used PBMCs, mostly from graft donor cells, collected 180 days after TCRalphabeta/CD19-depleted stem cell transplant. The CDR3 DNA is TGTGCCAGCAGTTTAATGGGCGGGTCCTCCTACGAGCAGTACTTC. Its protein is CASSLMGGSSYEQYF.